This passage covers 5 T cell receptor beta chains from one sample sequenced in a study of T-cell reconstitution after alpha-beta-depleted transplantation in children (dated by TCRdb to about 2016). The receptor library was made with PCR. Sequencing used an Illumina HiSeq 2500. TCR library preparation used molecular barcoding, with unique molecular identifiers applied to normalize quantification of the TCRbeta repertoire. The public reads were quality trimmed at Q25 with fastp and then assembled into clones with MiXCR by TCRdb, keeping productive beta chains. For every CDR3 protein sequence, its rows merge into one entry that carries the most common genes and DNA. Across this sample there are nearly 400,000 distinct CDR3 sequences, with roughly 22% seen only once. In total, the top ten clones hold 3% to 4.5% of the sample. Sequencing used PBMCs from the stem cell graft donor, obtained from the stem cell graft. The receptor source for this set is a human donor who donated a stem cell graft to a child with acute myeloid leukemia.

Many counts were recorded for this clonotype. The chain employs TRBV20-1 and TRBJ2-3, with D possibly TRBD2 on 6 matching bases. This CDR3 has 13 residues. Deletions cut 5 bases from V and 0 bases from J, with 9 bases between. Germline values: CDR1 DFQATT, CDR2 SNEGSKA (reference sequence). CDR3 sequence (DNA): TGCAGTGCTTCCAGCGGGAGCACAGATACGCAGTATTTT. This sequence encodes CSASSGSTDTQYF.

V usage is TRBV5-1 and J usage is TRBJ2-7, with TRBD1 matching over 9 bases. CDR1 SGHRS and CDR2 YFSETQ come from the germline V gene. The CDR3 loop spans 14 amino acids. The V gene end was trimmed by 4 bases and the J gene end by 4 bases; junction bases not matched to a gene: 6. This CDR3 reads CASSPTGGAYEQYF. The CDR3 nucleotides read TGCGCCAGCAGCCCCACAGGGGGCGCGTACGAGCAGTACTTC.

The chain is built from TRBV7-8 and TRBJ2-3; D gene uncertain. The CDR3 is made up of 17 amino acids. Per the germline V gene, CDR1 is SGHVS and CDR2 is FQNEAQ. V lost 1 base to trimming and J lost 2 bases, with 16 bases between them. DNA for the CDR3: TGTGCCAGCAGCTTAGTTTTCCGAGCTCTCAACACAGATACGCAGTATTTT. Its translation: CASSLVFRALNTDTQYF.

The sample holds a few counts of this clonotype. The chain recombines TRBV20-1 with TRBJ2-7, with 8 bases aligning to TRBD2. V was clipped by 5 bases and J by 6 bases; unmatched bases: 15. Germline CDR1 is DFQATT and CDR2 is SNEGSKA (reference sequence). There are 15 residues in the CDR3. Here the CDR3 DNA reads TGCAGTGCTCCCCTCGGGCAGCGGGAGTACGGCGAGCAGTACTTC. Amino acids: CSAPLGQREYGEQYF.

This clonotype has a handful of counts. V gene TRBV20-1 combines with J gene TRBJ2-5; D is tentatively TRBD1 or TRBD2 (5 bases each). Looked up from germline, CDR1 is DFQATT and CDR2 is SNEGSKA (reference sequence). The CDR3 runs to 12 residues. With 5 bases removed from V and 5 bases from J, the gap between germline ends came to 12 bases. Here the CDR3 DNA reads TGCAGTGCTCACAGGAGGTTGGAGACCCAGTACTTC. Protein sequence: CSAHRRLETQYF.